A single sample gave rise to the 15 T cell receptor beta chains below, sequenced in a study of regulatory T cells in long-lasting Graves disease. Noted time point: newly diagnosed GD, antithyroid drugs for less than 3 months. The TCR library was prepared using RNA isolated from PBMCs. Libraries of TCR beta came from iRepertoire HTBI primers plus Arm-PCR of CDR3 regions. One entry per CDR3 protein results from TCRdb running MiXCR on the multiplex PCR reads. There are 620,000 or so distinct CDR3 sequences in the sample; roughly 15% occur only once, and 18% lies in the top ten. This same sample was also part of a study on T cells in Graves' hyperthyroidism and ophthalmopathy.

Sequences were derived from peripheral blood mononuclear cells (PBMCs), sampled at new diagnosis, from a patient treated with antithyroid drugs. The receptors derive from a woman in her 30s with Graves disease.

The chain joins TRBV5-1 to TRBJ2-5; the match to TRBD2 covers 11 bases. This CDR3 is 15 amino acids long. CDR1 is SGHRS and CDR2 is YFSETQ in the germline V gene. The V segment lost 1 base and the J segment 6 bases; nucleotides outside the gene matches: 5. CDR3 sequence reads: CASSLTSGSPQTQYF. The CDR3 DNA reads TGCGCCAGCAGCTTGACTAGCGGGAGCCCACAGACCCAGTACTTC.

This sequence joins TRBV19 and TRBJ2-7, with TRBD1 matching 7 bases. In germline, CDR1 is LNHDA, CDR2 SQIVND (reference sequence). The CDR3 totals 14 residues. V shed 5 bases, J shed 2 bases, and the junction held 6 bases outside the gene matches. This chain's CDR3 is CASSGTAGTYEQYF. DNA of the CDR3: TGTGCCAGTAGTGGGACAGCCGGGACCTACGAGCAGTACTTC.

The chain joins TRBV5-1 to TRBJ2-3; unclear D gene. Trimming shortened V by 3 bases and J by 2 bases, and 13 bases separated the two germline ends. The CDR3 covers 15 residues. The germline CDR1 and CDR2 sequences are SGHRS and YFSETQ. This chain's CDR3 is CASSSFRQSTDTQYF. The CDR3 nucleotides read TGCGCCAGCAGCTCGTTCCGGCAATCCACAGATACGCAGTATTTT.

This clonotype showed up many times. The chain recombines TRBV29-1 with TRBJ1-1; maybe TRBD1 (5 bases). The CDR3 has 14 amino acids. V was pared by 7 bases and J by 1 base, with 16 bases between. Germline V gene lookup returns CDR1 SQVTM and CDR2 ANQGSEA. This CDR3 reads CSGRAGDGNTEAFF. CDR3 bases: TGCAGCGGGAGAGCGGGGGACGGGAACACTGAAGCTTTCTTT.

This chain links TRBV20-1 with TRBJ2-3; 11 nucleotides agree with TRBD2. There are 13 residues in the CDR3. Per the germline V gene, CDR1 is DFQATT and CDR2 is SNEGSKA (reference sequence). The V segment lost 5 bases and the J segment 8 bases; nucleotides outside the gene matches: 6. In DNA form, the CDR3 reads TGCAGTGCTGATCCCACTAGCGGGAGTACGCAGTATTTT. It codes for CSADPTSGSTQYF.

The table lists this clonotype with many counts. V usage is TRBV28 and J usage is TRBJ1-1; D is undetermined. The germline V and J ends were trimmed by 6 bases and 0 bases, with 11 bases remaining between them. CDR3 size: 14 residues. CDR1 and CDR2 from the germline V gene are MDHEN and SYDVKM. The CDR3 is CASSFSGLNTEAFF. The CDR3 DNA follows: TGTGCCAGCAGCTTCTCCGGCTTGAACACTGAAGCTTTCTTT.

This clonotype showed up many times. The chain has TRBV10-3 and TRBJ1-2; maybe TRBD1 (5 bases). The CDR3 covers 16 residues. Trimming took off 6 bases at V and 3 bases at J, with 20 bases between the two ends. CDR1 ENHRY and CDR2 SYGVKD come from the germline V gene. CDR3 protein: CAISDHLGTPDYGYTF. The CDR3, as DNA: TGTGCCATCAGCGACCACCTCGGGACCCCGGACTATGGCTACACCTTC.

Ten or more counts support this clonotype. The chain recombines TRBV12-3 or TRBV12-4 with TRBJ1-6, with D perhaps matching TRBD1 (5 bases). The CDR3 contains 17 residues. V lost 1 base and J lost 5, with 15 bases in between. Here the CDR3 reads CASSLEGRGINNSPLHF. CDR3 nucleotide sequence: TGTGCCAGCAGTTTAGAGGGGAGGGGAATAAATAATTCACCCCTCCACTTT.

This clonotype was found many times. This chain joins TRBV28 and TRBJ2-7; 10 positions agree with TRBD1. CDR1 and CDR2 (germline): MDHEN, SYDVKM. The CDR3 totals 14 residues. J lost 4 bases, V lost 11 bases, and 11 bases had no gene match. This chain's CDR3 is CAARWGQGPYEQYF. The CDR3 bases are TGTGCCGCCCGGTGGGGACAGGGGCCTTACGAGCAGTACTTC.

This clonotype was seen at least ten times. Relative to the germline gene, one junction end is altered; a read error may explain this. V is TRBV5-1 and J is TRBJ1-2; 7 nucleotides align to TRBD1. Germline V gene data show CDR1 as SGHRS and CDR2 as YFSETQ. The CDR3 loop spans 13 amino acids. CDR3: CASSLGDSYGYTF. The DNA of the CDR3 is TGTGCCAGCAGCTTAGGGGACAGCTATGGCTACACCTTC. The whole variable domain, filled in from reference TRBV5-1 and TRBJ1-2, reads KAGVTQTPRYLIKTRGQQVTLSCSPISGHRSVSWYQQTPGQGLQFLFEYFSETQRNKGNFPGRFSGRQFSNSRSEMNVSTLELGDSALYLCASSLGDSYGYTFGSGTRLTVV.

The chain uses TRBV12-3 or TRBV12-4 and TRBJ1-5; the match to TRBD1 covers 7 bases. V dropped 2 bases and J dropped 9; count of bases not matched to a gene: 10. The CDR3 runs to 15 residues. The CDR3 DNA reads TGTGCCAGCAGTTTATTCCGGGACAGTGAGAGGCCCCAGCATTTT. This codes for CASSLFRDSERPQHF.

Comments on this clonotype: At one end the junction does not follow the germline gene, possibly because of a read error. The chain recombines TRBV12-3 or TRBV12-4 with TRBJ1-1; D gene ambiguous. There are 14 residues in the CDR3. The CDR3 bases are TGTACCAGCAGTTTTAGACCCTTGAACACTGAAGCTTTCTTT. Amino acid sequence: CTSSFRPLNTEAFF.

In this sample, this clonotype turned up many times. V and J are TRBV29-1 and TRBJ2-7; 10 bases line up with TRBD2. Germline trimming cut 4 bases from V and 7 bases from J; bases unmatched to any gene: 7. Germline V lookup: CDR1 SQVTM, CDR2 ANQGSEA. The CDR3 has 13 amino acids. The CDR3 here is CSVGILAGVEQYF. The CDR3 DNA reads as TGCAGCGTTGGAATTCTAGCGGGAGTTGAGCAGTACTTC.

The table lists this clonotype with a few counts. The chain has TRBV20-1 and TRBJ2-4, with 8 bases lining up with TRBD2. The ends lost 5 bases at V and 16 bases at J; junction bases unmatched: 13. The CDR3 loop spans 12 amino acids. Germline lookup yields CDR1 DFQATT and CDR2 SNEGSKA (reference sequence). CDR3 nucleotide sequence: TGCAGTGCTCCCAATGTAATAGCGGGGTCCTACTTC. Its translation: CSAPNVIAGSYF.

Regarding this clonotype: With a much larger clone just one base away, this may be a read error. The rearrangement joins TRBV2 to TRBJ2-7, with 11 bases fitting TRBD1. The germline CDR1 and CDR2 sequences are SNHLY and FYNNEI. V was clipped by 5 bases and J by 7 bases; unmatched bases: 10. CDR3 length: 15 amino acids. Written as DNA, the CDR3 is TGTGCCAGCAGTAAAAGTCCGGGACAGGGGGGTGAGCAGTACTTC. Translated: CASSKSPGQGGEQYF. The entire variable domain, with the rest obtained from reference TRBV2 and TRBJ2-7, is as follows: EPEVTQTPSHQVTQMGQEVILRCVPISNHLYFYWYRQILGQKVEFLVSFYNNEISEKSEIFDDQFSVERPDGSNFTLKIRSTKLEDSAMYFCASSKSPGQGGEQYFGPGTRLTVT.